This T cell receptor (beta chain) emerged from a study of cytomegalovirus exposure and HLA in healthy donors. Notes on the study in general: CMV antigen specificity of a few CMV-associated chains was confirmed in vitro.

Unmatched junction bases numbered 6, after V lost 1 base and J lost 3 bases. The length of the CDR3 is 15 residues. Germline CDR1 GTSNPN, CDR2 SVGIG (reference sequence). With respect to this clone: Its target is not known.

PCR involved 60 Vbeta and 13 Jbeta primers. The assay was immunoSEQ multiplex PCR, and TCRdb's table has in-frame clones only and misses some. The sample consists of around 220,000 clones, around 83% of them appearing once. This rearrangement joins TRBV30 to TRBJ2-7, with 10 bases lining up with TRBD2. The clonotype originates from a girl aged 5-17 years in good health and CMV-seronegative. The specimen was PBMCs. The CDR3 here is CAWSGAGTSDYEQYF. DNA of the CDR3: TGTGCCTGGAGTGGGGCCGGGACTAGCGACTACGAGCAGTACTTC.